These 12 T cell receptor beta chains were all obtained from the same sample, sequenced in a study of TIL therapy for anti-PD-1-resistant metastatic lung cancer. Specified time point: pre-treatment sample, taken before nivolumab and TIL therapy. Sequencing used immunoSEQ v3. Profiling relied on immunoSEQ multiplex PCR, and the TCRdb table lists in-frame clones only, not all of them. The table has about 60,000 clones, around 87% seen once; the top ten hold approximately 2.4%. Material: blood, obtained at baseline. The receptors come from a person aged 25-79 years with non-small cell lung cancer.

This chain links TRBV19 with TRBJ2-5; the match to TRBD2 covers 9 bases. The CDR3 is made up of 14 amino acids. Germline V gene lookup returns CDR1 LNHDA and CDR2 SQIVND (reference sequence). V dropped 4 bases and J dropped 0; count of bases not matched to a gene: 0. Here the CDR3 DNA reads TGTGCCAGTAGTAGCGGGAGGGACCAAGAGACCCAGTACTTC. Translated, it gives CASSSGRDQETQYF.

V usage is TRBV2 and J usage is TRBJ2-3; 10 bases align to TRBD1. The germline V gene encodes CDR1 SNHLY and CDR2 FYNNEI. The V gene end was trimmed by 9 bases and the J gene end by 6 bases; junction bases not matched to a gene: 6. The CDR3 covers 13 residues. The CDR3 DNA follows: TGTGCCAGAGCCCGGGACAGGGGCGATACGCAGTATTTT. It translates to CARARDRGDTQYF. The full variable domain, with the rest looked up from reference TRBV2 and TRBJ2-3, is EPEVTQTPSHQVTQMGQEVILRCVPISNHLYFYWYRQILGQKVEFLVSFYNNEISEKSEIFDDQFSVERPDGSNFTLKIRSTKLEDSAMYFCARARDRGDTQYFGPGTRLTVL.

The J gene is TRBJ2-3, the V gene TRBV5-1; maybe TRBD1 (6 bases). Trimming took off 7 bases at V and 2 bases at J, with 14 bases between the two ends. Germline V CDR1 and CDR2: SGHRS, YFSETQ. The CDR3 extends over 14 amino acids. CDR3 loop: CASFQGPYTDTQYF. CDR3 nucleotide sequence: TGCGCCAGCTTCCAGGGGCCTTACACAGATACGCAGTATTTT.

This clone was seen more than once but under ten times. The chain couples TRBV5-1 to TRBJ2-7, with D possibly being TRBD1 (5 bases). The ends were cut back, 2 bases at V and 3 bases at J, with 12 bases in the middle. The CDR3 runs 14 residues. Germline CDR1 SGHRS, CDR2 YFSETQ. CDR3 coding DNA: TGCGCCAGCAGCTTAGACAGATCTTTCTACGAGCAGTACTTC. Translated: CASSLDRSFYEQYF.

This chain joins TRBV19 and TRBJ2-7; D may be TRBD2 (6 bases). Per the germline V gene, CDR1 is LNHDA and CDR2 is SQIVND (reference sequence). The V and J ends lost 5 bases and 2 bases respectively, with 10 bases between them. The CDR3 totals 13 residues. DNA for the CDR3: TGTGCCAGTAGTCTAGGGACTGCCTACGAGCAGTACTTC. Its protein is CASSLGTAYEQYF.

This chain links TRBV2 with TRBJ2-7, with TRBD2 matching over 12 bases. CDR3 length equals 15 residues. Germline CDR1 is SNHLY and CDR2 is FYNNEI. Losses at the gene ends were 1 base for V and 6 bases for J; bases not matched to a gene: 4. This chain's CDR3 is CASSEETSGSREQYF. Written as DNA, the CDR3 is TGTGCCAGCAGTGAAGAGACTAGCGGGAGCCGCGAGCAGTACTTC.

This clone showed up just once. The rearrangement links TRBV12-5 to TRBJ1-4, with D possibly matching TRBD1 (5 bases). The CDR3 totals 16 residues. Germline V gene lookup returns CDR1 LGHNT and CDR2 FRNRAP. The V and J ends lost 0 bases and 5 bases respectively, with 13 bases between them. The CDR3 protein is CASGLVLKGENEKLFF. The CDR3 nucleotides are TGTGCTAGTGGTTTGGTACTAAAAGGGGAAAATGAAAAACTGTTTTTT.

This clone was seen a handful of times. The chain couples TRBV7-9 to TRBJ1-5; no firm D call. Germline CDR1 SEHNR, CDR2 FQNEAQ (reference sequence). V lost 3 bases and J lost 1, with 7 bases in between. The CDR3 has 14 amino acids. DNA for the CDR3: TGTGCCAGCAGCTTTGGGGAGAGCAATCAGCCCCAGCATTTT. It codes for CASSFGESNQPQHF.

The V and J genes are TRBV30 and TRBJ2-3, with TRBD2 matching over 7 bases. The trim removed 2 bases at V and 4 bases at J, leaving 6 bases unmatched. Germline CDR1 GTSNPN, CDR2 SVGIG (reference sequence). The CDR3 runs 14 residues. The CDR3 DNA reads TGTGCCTGGAGTACAGCGGGGCCCCCAGATACGCAGTATTTT. This codes for CAWSTAGPPDTQYF. The entire variable domain, with the rest obtained from reference TRBV30 and TRBJ2-3, is as follows: SQTIHQWPATLVQPVGSPLSLECTVEGTSNPNLYWYRQAAGRGLQLLFYSVGIGQISSEVPQNLSASRPQDRQFILSSKKLLLSDSGFYLCAWSTAGPPDTQYFGPGTRLTVL.

The rearrangement joins TRBV20-1 to TRBJ2-4; TRBD1 is a possible D gene (5 bases). V was cut by 3 bases and J by 11 bases, with 26 bases left in between. CDR1 and CDR2 (germline): DFQATT, SNEGSKA (reference sequence). The CDR3 consists of 16 residues. DNA for the CDR3: TGCAGTGCTAGTAGTCAGGTGGACATGACCCCCTTATTTCAGTACTTC. As protein: CSASSQVDMTPLFQYF.

V is TRBV12-3 or TRBV12-4 and J is TRBJ1-3; no clear D gene. Trimming left V 9 bases short and J 2 bases short, with 8 bases between. The CDR3 runs 12 residues. In DNA, the CDR3 is TGTGCCAGTGACATGGCTGGAAACACCATATATTTT. It specifies CASDMAGNTIYF.

This clone was observed a single time. The gene calls are TRBV27 and TRBJ2-7, with TRBD1 identical over 10 bases. This CDR3 has 14 amino acids. The trim removed 3 bases at V and 5 bases at J, leaving 4 bases unmatched. Germline V gene data show CDR1 as MNHEY and CDR2 as SMNVEV (reference sequence). The CDR3 coding sequence is TGTGCCAGCAGTTTCAGACAGGGGGCGCACGAGCAGTACTTC. This codes for CASSFRQGAHEQYF.